Listed here is a single T cell receptor (beta chain). What it recognizes is unknown. Sequencing used immunoSEQ multiplex PCR; TCRdb keeps in-frame clones, though not all of them. The sample has tens of thousands of clones, roughly four fifths seen once; the top ten hold approximately 2%. This record belongs to a study of OX40 agonist ivuxolimab in advanced cancers. The overall study: Dose-escalation patients had hepatocellular carcinoma, melanoma, renal cell or head and neck cancer. Study observations and caveats: At doses 0.1 to 3.0 mg/kg, CD4+ and CD8+ clones expanded. Expanded clones tended on average to be more numerous among CD8+ T cells than CD4+.

CDR1 is MNHEY and CDR2 is SMNVEV in the germline V gene (reference sequence). With 8 bases clipped from V and 7 bases from J, the junction kept 11 bases outside the gene matches. This CDR3 has 14 amino acids. The rearrangement joins TRBV27 to TRBJ2-7, with 10 nucleotides matching TRBD1. The sequence was obtained from an adult with an advanced solid tumor such as melanoma, head and neck, liver or kidney cancer. The material was CD4+ or CD8+ T cells sorted from blood, obtained in a trial of the OX40 agonist ivuxolimab. CDR3 sequence: CASSRQGAKKEQYF. The CDR3, as DNA: TGTGCCAGCTCCAGACAGGGGGCGAAGAAGGAGCAGTACTTC.